These 28 T cell receptor beta chains came from one sample sequenced in a study of cytomegalovirus exposure and HLA in healthy donors. PCR involved 60 Vbeta and 13 Jbeta primers. Clones were read by immunoSEQ multiplex PCR, and TCRdb kept only the in-frame ones, dropping some. Found here are roughly 120,000 clones, about 80% of them singletons; the top ten hold over 2%. Source material: PBMCs. The receptors derive from a man aged 30-40 years in good health and CMV-seronegative.

The gene calls are TRBV2 and TRBJ2-7; D gene unclear. This CDR3 spans 12 amino acids. CDR1 and CDR2 (germline): SNHLY, FYNNEI. Trimming removed 10 bases at V and 4 bases at J, with 14 bases between. As DNA, the CDR3 is TGTGCCACCAGCTGGTTTCGGTACGAGCAGTACTTC. Translating it yields CATSWFRYEQYF.

This clone was counted a single time. This sequence joins TRBV2 and TRBJ2-1; unclear D gene. V lost 3 bases and J 12 bases, leaving 15 bases between the germline ends. The germline V gene encodes CDR1 SNHLY and CDR2 FYNNEI. The CDR3 totals 13 residues. In DNA form, the CDR3 reads TGTGCCAGCAGTGATGTGGCCTCAGCGATGCAGTTCTTC. It translates to CASSDVASAMQFF.

This sequence joins TRBV7-9 and TRBJ2-2; D is possibly TRBD2 (5 bases). Looked up from germline, CDR1 is SEHNR and CDR2 is FQNEAQ (reference sequence). Trimming took 1 base from V and 4 from J, leaving 10 bases between them. The CDR3 is 15 residues long. The CDR3 is CASSLGSLATGELFF. The CDR3 region has the DNA TGTGCCAGCAGCTTAGGTTCCCTAGCCACCGGGGAGCTGTTTTTT.

The genes are TRBV5-1 and TRBJ1-3, with D tentatively TRBD1 (5 bases). V was trimmed by 5 bases and J by 0 bases, leaving 6 bases between them. CDR1 is SGHRS, CDR2 YFSETQ, per germline. The CDR3 consists of 13 residues. The CDR3 region has the DNA TGCGCCAGCAGAGACAGCTCTGGAAACACCATATATTTT. Protein product: CASRDSSGNTIYF.

CDR3: CASSYRQVGEQYF. Written as DNA, the CDR3 is TGTGCCAGCAGTTACCGACAGGTAGGCGAGCAGTACTTC. This sequence joins TRBV6-5 and TRBJ2-7, with D perhaps matching TRBD1 (6 bases). Trimming shortened V by 2 bases and J by 6 bases, and 11 bases separated the two germline ends. Germline values: CDR1 MNHEY, CDR2 SVGAGI. The CDR3 loop spans 13 amino acids.

The chain joins TRBV7-9 to TRBJ2-1; 9 nucleotides agree with TRBD1. The V and J ends lost 5 bases and 0 bases, in that order; junction bases with no gene match: 8. The CDR3 consists of 17 residues. Germline values: CDR1 SEHNR, CDR2 FQNEAQ (reference sequence). The DNA of the CDR3 is TGTGCCAGCAGCATCCGGGACAGGGTCAGCTCCTACAATGAGCAGTTCTTC. The encoded protein is CASSIRDRVSSYNEQFF.

Only a few counts were recorded for this clone. The V gene is TRBV25-1, the J gene TRBJ1-3; the match to TRBD1 covers 7 bases. The germline CDR1 and CDR2 sequences are MGHDK and SYGVNS. V lost 4 bases and J lost 5; bases outside the gene matches: 2. The CDR3 loop spans 13 amino acids. In DNA, the CDR3 is TGTGCCAGCAGTGCGACAGGGAGAAACACCATATATTTT. Amino acids: CASSATGRNTIYF. The complete variable domain, with remaining parts taken from reference TRBV25-1 and TRBJ1-3, reads EADIYQTPRYLVIGTGKKITLECSQTMGHDKMYWYQQDPGMELHLIHYSYGVNSTEKGDLSSESTVSRIRTEHFPLTLESARPSHTSQYLCASSATGRNTIYFGEGSWLTVV.

V is TRBV7-9 and J is TRBJ2-7; TRBD2 agrees at 8 bases. Unmatched junction bases numbered 5, after V lost 2 bases and J lost 2 bases. The CDR3 length is 15 residues. Per germline, CDR1 SEHNR and CDR2 FQNEAQ (reference sequence). CDR3 sequence reads: CASSLLAGFAYEQYF. The DNA of the CDR3 is TGTGCCAGCAGCTTATTAGCGGGATTCGCCTACGAGCAGTACTTC.

In nucleotides, the CDR3 is TGTGCCAGCAGCTTAGCGAGAGCCTCTGGGGCCAACGTCCTGACTTTC. It specifies CASSLARASGANVLTF. The rearrangement uses TRBV7-2 and TRBJ2-6; D is uncertain. The CDR3 runs 16 residues. The V and J ends lost 0 bases and 0 bases respectively, with 6 bases between them. The V gene's germline CDR1 is SGHTA and CDR2 FQGNSA. Supplemented by reference TRBV7-2 and TRBJ2-6, the full variable domain reads GAGVSQSPSNKVTEKGKDVELRCDPISGHTALYWYRQSLGQGLEFLIYFQGNSAPDKSGLPSDRFSAERTGGSVSTLTIQRTQQEDSAVYLCASSLARASGANVLTFGAGSRLTVL.

V usage is TRBV7-3 and J usage is TRBJ1-2, with 7 bases matching TRBD1. CDR3 size: 14 residues. CDR1 is SGHTA and CDR2 is FQGTGA in the germline V gene. J gave up 8 bases and V 1 base, and 7 bases lay outside the gene matches. CDR3 coding DNA: TGTGCCAGCAGCTTAAATTCCAGGGGGAGCGGCTACACCTTC. This codes for CASSLNSRGSGYTF.

This clone turned up a few times. V gene TRBV4-1 combines with J gene TRBJ2-3; 7 bases are a match to TRBD2. Per the germline V gene, CDR1 is MGHRA and CDR2 is YSYEKL. This CDR3 spans 13 amino acids. V trimming: 10 bases; J trimming: 4 bases; junction bases outside the gene matches: 8. CDR3 residues: CATGRGVADTQYF. In nucleotides, the CDR3 is TGCGCCACCGGCCGGGGGGTTGCAGATACGCAGTATTTT.

The chain combines TRBV27 with TRBJ2-1; 8 bases line up with TRBD2. This CDR3 spans 17 amino acids. In germline, CDR1 is MNHEY, CDR2 SMNVEV (reference sequence). V lost 7 bases and J lost 4; bases outside the gene matches: 15. CDR3 in amino acids: CASKPGGWRAGYNEQFF. In DNA, the CDR3 is TGTGCCAGCAAACCGGGGGGGTGGAGGGCTGGGTACAATGAGCAGTTCTTC.

The chain employs TRBV27 and TRBJ2-1; 7 bases match TRBD2. The V and J ends lost 3 bases and 7 bases, in that order; junction bases with no gene match: 21. CDR1 MNHEY and CDR2 SMNVEV come from the germline V gene (reference sequence). This CDR3 is built from 19 residues. CDR3 sequence (DNA): TGTGCCAGCAGTTTTCAAGGACGAGAAGCGGGAAGGGCTCGGAATGAGCAGTTCTTC. This sequence encodes CASSFQGREAGRARNEQFF.

The chain employs TRBV7-2 and TRBJ2-7, with 9 bases aligning to TRBD2. The CDR3 totals 15 residues. Germline CDR1 is SGHTA and CDR2 is FQGNSA. Losses at the gene ends were 1 base for V and 5 bases for J; bases not matched to a gene: 6. The CDR3 nucleotides are TGTGCCAGCAGCTTAGTTGCGGGAGGGAGGGACGAGCAGTACTTC. This sequence encodes CASSLVAGGRDEQYF.

In its sample, this clone was seen once. This chain links TRBV7-2 with TRBJ2-3; the match to TRBD2 covers 7 bases. Unmatched junction bases numbered 6, after V lost 4 bases and J lost 2 bases. Germline-derived CDR1 and CDR2 are SGHTA and FQGNSA. CDR3 length: 15 residues. CDR3 sequence: CASSSVGGDTDTQYF. The CDR3 coding sequence is TGTGCCAGCAGCTCCGTGGGGGGGGACACAGATACGCAGTATTTT.

The genes are TRBV28 and TRBJ1-3, with D possibly TRBD1 on 5 matching bases. Germline-derived CDR1 and CDR2 are MDHEN and SYDVKM. The ends were cut back, 5 bases at V and 0 bases at J, with 23 bases in the middle. The CDR3 contains 19 residues. CDR3 sequence reads: CASSGSLGSGVSSGNTIYF. CDR3 nucleotide sequence: TGTGCCAGCAGTGGTTCTTTGGGCTCGGGGGTGAGCTCTGGAAACACCATATATTTT.

In its sample, this clone was seen once. Written as DNA, the CDR3 is TGTGCCAGCAGACCCATTCGACAGGGAAGGAACACTGAAGCTTTCTTT. As protein: CASRPIRQGRNTEAFF. The chain combines TRBV11-2 with TRBJ1-1, with 7 bases matching TRBD1. Germline-derived CDR1 and CDR2 are SGHAT and FQNNGV. The CDR3 runs 16 residues. The V and J ends lost 6 bases and 1 base, in that order; junction bases with no gene match: 11.

This clone has only one observation. This chain joins TRBV5-6 and TRBJ2-2; no firm D call. The germline V and J ends were trimmed by 4 bases and 6 bases, with 13 bases remaining between them. Looked up from germline, CDR1 is SGHDT and CDR2 is YYEEEE. This CDR3 is 14 amino acids long. The CDR3 DNA follows: TGTGCCAGCAGCCCCCCGTTCAGCGCCGGGGAGCTGTTTTTT. Its translation: CASSPPFSAGELFF.

This chain joins TRBV12-5 and TRBJ2-1, with D possibly matching TRBD2 (6 bases). CDR3 length: 12 residues. V lost 6 bases to trimming and J lost 7 bases, with 10 bases between them. CDR1 and CDR2 (germline): LGHNT, FRNRAP. DNA of the CDR3: TGTGCTAGTGGCCCTGGGGGGAATGAGCAGTTCTTC. The encoded protein is CASGPGGNEQFF.

This chain joins TRBV19 and TRBJ1-2; weak D call: TRBD1 (6 bases). Germline V CDR1 and CDR2: LNHDA, SQIVND (reference sequence). V dropped 4 bases and J dropped 5 bases, with 14 bases sitting between them. The CDR3 is 14 amino acids. The CDR3 is CASSTNRVGYGYTF. CDR3 in DNA: TGTGCCAGTAGTACGAACAGGGTCGGATATGGCTACACCTTC.

The chain is built from TRBV19 and TRBJ2-1; 15 positions match TRBD2. Germline V gene sequence: CDR1 LNHDA, CDR2 SQIVND (reference sequence). Trimming removed 4 bases from V and 0 bases from J; junction bases left unmatched: 10. CDR3 length equals 20 residues. The DNA for the CDR3 is TGTGCCAGTAGTACCCGGACTAGCGGGAGGGCCGGGGGCTCCTACAATGAGCAGTTCTTC. Its protein is CASSTRTSGRAGGSYNEQFF.

The chain recombines TRBV6-1 with TRBJ2-7; possibly TRBD2 for D (5 bases). V gave up 6 bases and J gave up 3 bases, with 18 bases separating them. The germline V gene has CDR1 MNHNS and CDR2 SASEGT. The CDR3 contains 15 residues. The chain's CDR3 is CASRRMSDRDYEQYF. Written as DNA, the CDR3 is TGTGCCAGCAGACGCATGTCAGACCGGGACTACGAGCAGTACTTC.

This clone was counted between two and nine times. The chain employs TRBV6-5 and TRBJ2-7; 8 nucleotides agree with TRBD1. The CDR3 runs 13 residues. Germline assignment: CDR1 MNHEY and CDR2 SVGAGI. V shed 9 bases and J 3 bases; nucleotides not matched to a gene: 7. The CDR3 DNA is TGTGCCAGTCAGGGACAGGAGGTCTACGAGCAGTACTTC. This translates into CASQGQEVYEQYF.

V gene TRBV7-9 combines with J gene TRBJ2-1; D possibly corresponds to TRBD2 (6 bases). CDR1 and CDR2 (germline): SEHNR, FQNEAQ (reference sequence). V lost 4 bases to trimming and J lost 2 bases, with 21 bases between them. The CDR3 runs to 18 residues. As DNA, the CDR3 is TGTGCCAGCAGCTCAGAACCGGATTCCAGGGAGGCCTACAATGAGCAGTTCTTC. Amino acid sequence: CASSSEPDSREAYNEQFF.

The chain employs TRBV9 and TRBJ1-1; 10 bases match TRBD1. The CDR3 loop spans 18 amino acids. The germline gives CDR1 SGDLS, CDR2 YYNGEE. V lost 0 bases and J lost 4; bases outside the gene matches: 12. The CDR3 DNA sequence: TGTGCCAGCAGCGTAGAAGGGACAGGGGACGGGTGGAGCACTGAAGCTTTCTTT. This encodes CASSVEGTGDGWSTEAFF.

V and J are TRBV5-1 and TRBJ2-1; 7 nucleotides agree with TRBD2. Germline CDR1 is SGHRS and CDR2 is YFSETQ. CDR3 size: 13 residues. V trimming: 4 bases; J trimming: 7 bases; junction bases outside the gene matches: 5. CDR3 sequence (DNA): TGCGCCAGCAGCACTGGACTAGATAATGAGCAGTTCTTC. Its protein is CASSTGLDNEQFF.

The V call is TRBV28, the J call TRBJ1-2; D might be TRBD1 (6 bases). CDR1 is MDHEN and CDR2 is SYDVKM in the germline V gene. This CDR3 has 13 amino acids. Trimming left V 6 bases short and J 10 bases short, with 18 bases between. CDR3 amino acids: CASSYTGSDDYTF. CDR3 in DNA: TGTGCCAGCAGCTATACAGGGTCGGATGACTACACCTTC.

CDR3 in amino acids: CASSQLAGENNEQFF. The CDR3 nucleotides are TGCGCCAGCAGCCAACTAGCGGGGGAAAACAATGAGCAGTTCTTC. The rearrangement uses TRBV4-3 and TRBJ2-1, with 10 bases lining up with TRBD2. Germline V CDR1 and CDR2: LGHNA, YSLEER. CDR3 length equals 15 residues. V shed 2 bases, J shed 5 bases, and the junction held 3 bases outside the gene matches.